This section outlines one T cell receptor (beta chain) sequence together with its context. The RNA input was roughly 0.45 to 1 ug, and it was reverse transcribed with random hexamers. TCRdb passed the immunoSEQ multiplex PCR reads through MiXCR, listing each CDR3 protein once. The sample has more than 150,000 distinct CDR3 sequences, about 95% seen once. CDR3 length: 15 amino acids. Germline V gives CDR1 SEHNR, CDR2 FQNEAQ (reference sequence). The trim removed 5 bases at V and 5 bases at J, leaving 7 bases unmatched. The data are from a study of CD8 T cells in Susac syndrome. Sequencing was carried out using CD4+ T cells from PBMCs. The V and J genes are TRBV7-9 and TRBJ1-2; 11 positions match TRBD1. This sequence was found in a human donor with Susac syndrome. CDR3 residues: CASSLLDRGQYGYTF. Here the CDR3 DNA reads TGTGCCAGCAGCCTATTGGACAGGGGGCAATATGGCTACACCTTC.